Described below is a single TCR beta chain sequence and its context. CDR1 is SGHNT, CDR2 YYREEE, per germline (reference sequence). Unmatched junction bases numbered 8, after V lost 3 bases and J lost 7 bases. This CDR3 spans 14 amino acids. Described treatment: over 15 received Ad26.COV2.S at low or high dose, single or two shots; about 5 received placebo; per-sample allocation not given. It was on day 63 after the first vaccine or placebo injection that samples were taken. Using immunoSEQ multiplex PCR, the repertoire was profiled, and TCRdb retains in-frame clones only, with some absent. The sample records hundreds of thousands of clones, about 90% being singletons. These data originate in a study of Ad26.COV2.S vaccination and SARS-CoV-2 variants.

The clonotype comes from a person between 18 and 59 years old who received the Ad26.COV2.S COVID-19 vaccine or a placebo. Sequenced material: peripheral blood, taken in a trial of Ad26.COV2.S vaccine versus placebo. V gene TRBV5-4 combines with J gene TRBJ2-7, with 9 bases matching TRBD1. The CDR3 DNA reads TGTGCCAGCAGCTCTGGACAGGGGTCGTGGGAGCAGTACTTC. This gives the protein CASSSGQGSWEQYF.